This T cell receptor beta chain was recorded in a study of cytomegalovirus exposure and HLA in healthy donors listed by TCRdb under 2017. For the wider study: In an earlier analysis of some 610 of the donors, about 260 Gb of sequence data and some 120 million unique TCR beta sequences from 180 million or so T cells were reported. Roughly 300 gigabases of sequencing data and roughly 81 million unique TCR sequences made up an early release that covered several hundred HLA-typed donors. Among the approximately 430 genotyped donors, roughly 80% belonged to the genetic ancestry cluster associated with self-reported Caucasian donors. The study was designed to test whether signatures of past pathogen exposure could be identified by cataloging public T cell receptors. The study profiled the T cell repertoires of hundreds of subjects by immunosequencing and related them to cytomegalovirus serostatus. A separate validation cohort of some 130 different subjects was used in addition to the 666-subject first cohort. The study combined high-throughput TCR immunosequencing, statistical association of individual TCRs with disease status, and machine learning to predict cytomegalovirus infection status. A later analysis re-analyzed previously published TCR beta repertoires from about 600 donors and added high-resolution HLA genotyping to study TCR occurrence patterns. Rather than using new phenotypic data, the later analysis identified candidate immune exposures from TCR beta sequences and from how often those sequences occurred across donors. In an earlier analysis of a few hundred of the donors, high-throughput TCR beta sequencing was used to judge whether each TCR beta V gene segment behaved as functional or pseudogenic. Alongside the repertoire data, information on donor age, sex, ethnicity and CMV serostatus was compiled. In a later genetic analysis, genome-wide SNP genotypes for about three fifths of the 666 donors were used, and that subset was treated as a discovery cohort. All discovery cohort repertoires had been generated using a single sequencing platform. HLA typing included class I and class II loci at four-digit resolution. Typing coverage varied by locus: about 620-630 donors for A, B, C, DRB1 and DQB1; roughly 560 for DQA1; 606 for DPA1; about 450 for DPB1. Roughly 5 DR-DQ haplotypes were handled as single units for association and clustering because linkage in the cohort was strong. Among around 400 genotyped donors of the cohort, an average of roughly 230,000 unique TCR beta nucleotide sequences was sequenced per donor, of which approximately 19% were non-productive. Summary of the overall study and its limitations: The classifier was reported to diagnose cytomegalovirus status with high specificity and sensitivity in both the original cohort and the validation cohort. In a later analysis, over 15,000 TCR beta sequences were associated with specific HLA alleles at a false discovery rate of 0.05. A total of roughly 160 TCR beta chains were listed by the study as associated with cytomegalovirus. Strong co-occurrence of HLA alleles, especially DR and DQ, made assigning TCR associations to individual alleles difficult. Compared with equally common non-associated chains, HLA-associated TCR beta chains in a later analysis were more clonally expanded and had lower generation probabilities. In this cohort, only TCR beta chains were sequenced, and detectable features were limited by the absence of alpha or paired-chain data. Linkage disequilibrium might explain the correlated functional status among segregating V segments, but an unknown experimental factor could not be excluded. A later genetic analysis associated a missense DCLRE1C variant with V-gene and J-gene trimming of TCR beta chains, and an independent cohort replicated the association. According to the authors, the approach could potentially be generalized to other disease states and immunological phenotypes. An earlier analysis of approximately 530 of the donors showed that most TCR beta V segments appeared in productive rearrangements either about 87% or about 30% of the time, which broadly matched IMGT annotations. Immune exposure information for the cohort was limited to CMV serostatus. In vitro tests confirmed that three of the cytomegalovirus-associated TCR beta chains recognize cytomegalovirus antigens. A cluster of highly shared sequence variants was judged likely to be a technical artifact of the sequencing pipeline. Sequencing depth was assumed to be roughly uniform across donors in the presence/absence analyses, though that assumption may not hold. Compared with the roughly 670-donor mean, donors in an Asian-associated ancestry cluster had fewer N-insertions in productive TCRs, according to a later genetic analysis. Most CMV-associated TCR beta chains appeared to be HLA-restricted in a later analysis, and the HLA associations seemed to be driven largely by CMV exposure. Over 15 rarely observed V segments, including chromosome 9 orphons, were excluded from the earlier analysis of just under 600 of the donors because counts were too low. In a later analysis, the rate of TCR association differed among HLA loci, with DRB1 alleles having the most associated TCRs and HLA-C alleles having the fewest. Across donors, most TCR sequences were observed very rarely, whereas some public TCRs were present in many individuals. Because HLA typing was missing for some donors at each locus, association tests included only the typed subset. A further reported finding was that TCR beta sequences accurately predicted the HLA-A and HLA-B alleles for most subjects in the first cohort. According to a later analysis, parvovirus B19, influenza, CMV and Epstein-Barr virus appeared linked to several top co-occurrence clusters. Some IMGT-functional V segments, including TRBV6-2 and TRBV6-3, could not be distinguished by the 87-base-pair reads and were therefore excluded.

A note on this clone: Its antigen has not been determined. It has no much larger one-base neighbor in the sample; base qualities were not kept.

V is clipped by 4 bases and J by 12 bases, and the sequence between their germline boundaries is 16 bases long. Sequences LNHDA (CDR1) and SQIVND (CDR2) are obtained from the germline V gene (reference sequence). The CDR3 contains 12 residues, cysteine and phenylalanine counted. The kept DNA is CDR3 alone, 36 bases in frame from the first base. Library generation was performed with the immunoSEQ multiplex PCR assay. A mixture of 60 forward primers for TCR Vbeta segments and 13 reverse primers for TCR Jbeta segments was used in the multiplex PCR. A multiplex PCR assay on genomic DNA amplified the CDR3 region of rearranged TCR beta genes. On the Illumina HiSeq System, the amplified TCR beta libraries were sequenced as 87-base-pair reads. Under the source paper's analysis protocol: A later analysis tallied 70 million to 100 million unique TCR beta chains across the approximately 670 repertoires, and about 10 million of those chains were shared by two or more donors. Raw reads were error-corrected and collapsed into unique sequences with a nearest-neighbor algorithm that merged closely related sequences to remove PCR and sequencing errors. To assign V, D and J gene segments, CDR3 sequences were aligned to IMGT reference sequences. For a sequence to be retained, at least a six-nucleotide match to both a V gene segment and a J gene segment was required. A rearrangement was called productive if the CDR3 had no stop codons and remained in frame with V and J, and every other rearrangement was called non-productive. CDR3 was defined by IMGT convention, running from the second conserved V-encoded cysteine to the conserved J-encoded phenylalanine. The earlier analysis of about 560 of the donors excluded any sequence lacking an unambiguous match to a single V gene segment. In an earlier analysis of roughly 500 of the donors, V segments were called functional above 56.7% productive rearrangements and were called segregating when the between-donor standard deviation exceeded 5%. A statistical classification framework was built for diagnosing cytomegalovirus status from the catalog of TCR beta chain sequences. A later analysis assigned V and J genes by comparing TCR nucleotide sequences with IMGT/GENE-DB human TR gene sequences. A later analysis assigned CDR3 sequences and most-parsimonious VDJ recombination scenarios with the TCRdist pipeline. In a later analysis, each TCR beta chain was defined by its CDR3 amino acid sequence together with its V-gene family, and reads without a unique V-gene family were excluded. In a later analysis, approximately 640 highly shared, low-generation-probability nucleotide sequences were removed to address suspected cross-contamination and a sequencing artifact. A later analysis calculated a clonal expansion index for each public chain from normalized within-repertoire ranks of inferred template counts. In a later analysis, generation probabilities were computed with a VDJ recombination model fitted to out-of-frame rearrangements, and the resulting probabilities were checked against IGoR. Hypergeometric tests were used in a later analysis to score TCR-TCR, TCR-HLA and TCR-CMV co-occurrence, with a repertoire-size bias correction applied to the TCR pairs. A later analysis estimated false discovery rates by permuting HLA or CMV assignments 20 times. In a later analysis, co-occurring TCRs were grouped with DBSCAN, and TCRdist sequence similarity was added when clustering was performed within HLA-allele-positive subsets. For co-occurrence clustering, repertoires with fewer than 30,000 or more than 120,000 public chains were excluded, along with about five repertoires with anomalous nucleotide sharing. TCRdb limited this immuneACCESS table to in-frame rearrangements with V and J called. A share of clones is missing; checked studies link under half to unresolved V genes, and the rest is unexplained. Clonal size and the V and J genes are those of that table, whereas D and trimming came from the DNA. In all, the sample holds approximately 75,000 clones, and roughly 71% of those were seen once. Jointly, the top ten make up around 10% of the sample.

The cohort consisted of hundreds of healthy bone marrow donors. All cohort members were sampled while nominally healthy, although unrecorded immune exposures were likely present. The donor tested CMV seropositive, placing the donor among the 289 seropositive members of the cohort. Every donor gave a peripheral blood sample, and the peripheral blood mononuclear cells from that sample were used for TCR beta sequencing. Genomic DNA extraction from the blood cell samples was performed with the Qiagen DNeasy Blood Extraction Kit. The specimen sequenced was PBMCs. The chain links TRBV19 with TRBJ2-7; TRBD2 is a weak D gene call, 6 bases matching. The clonotype originates from a woman aged 55 to 70 in good health and CMV-seropositive. The DNA is as follows: TGTGCCAGTAGTACCCAGACTAGTCTTCGGTACTTC. Translation gives CASSTQTSLRYF.